This T cell receptor (beta chain) was captured by sequencing in a study of cytomegalovirus exposure and HLA in healthy donors. This clone was picked up one time. This sample includes further DNA sequences coding for the same CDR3. Trimming took off 1 base at V and 4 bases at J, with 7 bases between the two ends. This CDR3 contains 13 residues. From germline, CDR1 is KGHSH and CDR2 LQKENI. A multiplex PCR was run with 60 Vbeta primers and 13 Jbeta primers. Sequenced by immunoSEQ multiplex PCR; TCRdb stores in-frame clones only, minus some. The repertoire includes about 190,000 clones, about four fifths of them detected once, and about 1.8% sits in the top ten.

The sample was PBMCs. This receptor was identified in a man younger than 35 in good health and CMV-seronegative. The rearrangement joins TRBV18 to TRBJ1-1, with D possibly matching TRBD1 (6 bases). The CDR3 bases are TGTGCCAGCTCACCACAAGGGGGCACTGAAGCTTTCTTT. This codes for CASSPQGGTEAFF.